This TCR beta chain stems from a study of T cell responses to AZD1222 COVID-19 vaccine. The study, taken as a whole, reports: Unmutated variant regions are reportedly targeted by nearly half of spike-specific TCRs. Females outnumbered males among donors, who were mostly white British; clonal diversity was possibly underestimated.

The table lists this clone with a count of one. Its target is not known. This table comes from immunoSEQ multiplex PCR, and its TCRdb copy is limited to in-frame clones, with some not included. The data contain under 100,000 clones, roughly 94% of them seen just once; the ten biggest clones take up 6% to 8.5%. This CDR3 comprises 15 residues. Germline-derived CDR1 and CDR2 are MNHEY and SVGAGI. Trimming took 6 bases from V and 2 from J, leaving 16 bases between them. The chain joins TRBV6-5 to TRBJ1-1, with unresolved D. The sequences come from peripheral blood, collected on day 0 of MenACWY control vaccination. This TCR was sampled from an adult in good health. The CDR3 nucleotides are TGTGCCAGCAGGCAGCACAGTTTTCGTAACACTGAAGCTTTCTTT. This codes for CASRQHSFRNTEAFF.